The 19 T cell receptor beta chains reported below all come from one sample, sequenced in a study of shared clonotypes between healthy human individuals. Terminally differentiated effector memory CD45RA+ cells were excluded from the naive CD8 cells, which were CD45RO-negative and positively selected for CCR7. Only in-frame clones appear in the TCRdb table, and some are missing; sequencing was by immunoSEQ multiplex PCR. Among 2 million or so clones, approximately 95% were seen once, and the ten largest hold 0.85% to 1.2%. The sequencing input was naive CD8+ T cells sorted from blood. These receptor sequences come from a man between 18 and 29 years old in good health.

CDR3: CASSVQGGETQYF. CDR3 sequence (DNA): TGTGCCAGCAGTGTGCAGGGCGGGGAGACCCAGTACTTC. The genes are TRBV6-1 and TRBJ2-5; D possibly matches TRBD1 or TRBD2 (5 bases each). This CDR3 is 13 amino acids long. Germline assignment: CDR1 MNHNS and CDR2 SASEGT. V shed 4 bases and J shed 5 bases, with 11 bases lying between them.

This chain uses TRBV7-9 with TRBJ2-1; D is undetermined. This CDR3 contains 16 residues. CDR1 and CDR2 (germline): SEHNR, FQNEAQ (reference sequence). V was trimmed by 3 bases and J by 2 bases, leaving 14 bases between them. The CDR3 loop reads CASSFSPERPYNEQFF. The DNA for the CDR3 is TGTGCCAGCAGCTTCTCGCCGGAGCGCCCCTACAATGAGCAGTTCTTC. The variable domain in full, with the rest retrieved from reference TRBV7-9 and TRBJ2-1, is DTGVSQNPRHKITKRGQNVTFRCDPISEHNRLYWYRQTLGQGPEFLTYFQNEAQLEKSRLLSDRFSAERPKGSFSTLEIQRTEQGDSAMYLCASSFSPERPYNEQFFGPGTRLTVL.

The chain is built from TRBV5-6 and TRBJ2-6, with D possibly matching TRBD1 (6 bases). The germline CDR1 and CDR2 sequences are SGHDT and YYEEEE. This CDR3 is built from 17 residues. Trimming removed 5 bases at V and 0 bases at J, with 15 bases between. The CDR3 loop is CASRERTALSGANVLTF. CDR3 nucleotides: TGTGCCAGCAGAGAAAGGACAGCGCTCTCTGGGGCCAACGTCCTGACTTTC.

The genes are TRBV6-5 and TRBJ1-1; tentatively, D is TRBD1 (6 bases). Germline V gene lookup returns CDR1 MNHEY and CDR2 SVGAGI. The CDR3 length is 11 residues. Trimming left V 8 bases short and J 5 bases short, with 9 bases between. CDR3 DNA: TGTGCCAGCTGGGGGGCTACTGAAGCTTTCTTT. Protein: CASWGATEAFF.

The J gene is TRBJ2-2, the V gene TRBV4-3, with D possibly matching TRBD2 (6 bases). Per germline, CDR1 LGHNA and CDR2 YSLEER. The CDR3 extends over 16 amino acids. V was clipped by 3 bases and J by 0 bases, with 11 bases between them. The CDR3 DNA reads as TGCGCCAGCAGCCAGCAGGCTAGCGCGAACACCGGGGAGCTGTTTTTT. Translating gives CASSQQASANTGELFF.

The chain recombines TRBV5-6 with TRBJ2-7; TRBD1 agrees at 9 bases. The CDR3 consists of 14 residues. V shed 2 bases, J shed 5 bases, and the junction held 5 bases outside the gene matches. Germline CDR1 SGHDT, CDR2 YYEEEE. In nucleotides, the CDR3 is TGTGCCAGCAGCTTACCGGGACAGGGCGACGAGCAGTACTTC. Translation gives CASSLPGQGDEQYF. The whole variable domain, filled in from reference TRBV5-6 and TRBJ2-7, reads DAGVTQSPTHLIKTRGQQVTLRCSPKSGHDTVSWYQQALGQGPQFIFQYYEEEERQRGNFPDRFSGHQFPNYSSELNVNALLLGDSALYLCASSLPGQGDEQYFGPGTRLTVT.

The genes are TRBV7-9 and TRBJ1-4; D not certain. The CDR3 sequence is 17 residues long. Trimming pared 1 base from V and 3 bases from J, leaving 15 bases between. From germline, CDR1 is SEHNR and CDR2 FQNEAQ (reference sequence). Written as DNA, the CDR3 is TGTGCCAGCAGCTTAGTGGTAGGGCCCGGGCCTAATGAAAAACTGTTTTTT. Protein sequence: CASSLVVGPGPNEKLFF. Full variable domain (outside the CDR3, taken from reference TRBV7-9 and TRBJ1-4): DTGVSQNPRHKITKRGQNVTFRCDPISEHNRLYWYRQTLGQGPEFLTYFQNEAQLEKSRLLSDRFSAERPKGSFSTLEIQRTEQGDSAMYLCASSLVVGPGPNEKLFFGSGTQLSVL.

The chain carries TRBV5-5 and TRBJ1-1; D is unresolved. Germline assignment: CDR1 SGHKS and CDR2 YYEKEE (reference sequence). This CDR3 has 13 residues. Trimming took off 0 bases at V and 5 bases at J, with 8 bases between the two ends. DNA for the CDR3: TGTGCCAGCAGCTTGGAAAGAGGGACTGAAGCTTTCTTT. Encoded protein: CASSLERGTEAFF.

The rearrangement uses TRBV29-1 and TRBJ2-7; D might be TRBD1 (6 bases). Trimming pared 5 bases from V and 5 bases from J, leaving 19 bases between. The CDR3 totals 14 residues. CDR1 is SQVTM and CDR2 is ANQGSEA in the germline V gene. The CDR3 loop reads CSVSWGQGSDEQYF. Written as DNA, the CDR3 is TGCAGCGTTAGCTGGGGGCAGGGGAGCGACGAGCAGTACTTC.

This chain connects TRBV7-9 to TRBJ2-3; possible D gene TRBD2, 6 bases. V gave up 7 bases and J gave up 0 bases, with 14 bases separating them. Germline CDR1 is SEHNR and CDR2 is FQNEAQ (reference sequence). CDR3 size: 15 residues. CDR3 DNA sequence: TGTGCCAGCAACGGAGCCGGGACTAGCACAGATACGCAGTATTTT. Encoded protein: CASNGAGTSTDTQYF.

This clone was seen only once. The chain joins TRBV28 to TRBJ2-1; either TRBD1 or TRBD2 may fit D (5 bases each). V lost 3 bases and J lost 8, with 14 bases in between. The CDR3 sequence is 14 residues long. Per the germline V gene, CDR1 is MDHEN and CDR2 is SYDVKM. CDR3: CASSFQGVGDEQFF. The CDR3 region has the DNA TGTGCCAGCAGTTTTCAAGGGGTGGGGGATGAGCAGTTCTTC.

J is TRBJ2-7 and V is TRBV7-9, with 9 bases that match TRBD1. In germline, CDR1 is SEHNR, CDR2 FQNEAQ (reference sequence). V was clipped by 3 bases and J by 0 bases; unmatched bases: 3. This CDR3 has 15 amino acids. The CDR3 region is CASSFGTGPSYEQYF. For the CDR3, the DNA is TGTGCCAGCAGCTTCGGGACAGGGCCCTCCTACGAGCAGTACTTC. Variable domain in full (rest from reference TRBV7-9 and TRBJ2-7): DTGVSQNPRHKITKRGQNVTFRCDPISEHNRLYWYRQTLGQGPEFLTYFQNEAQLEKSRLLSDRFSAERPKGSFSTLEIQRTEQGDSAMYLCASSFGTGPSYEQYFGPGTRLTVT.

V is TRBV5-3 and J is TRBJ2-3; TRBD2 might be the D (7 bases). TRBV5-3 is recorded as an ORF, its role being uncertain. The CDR3 is 16 residues long. Trimming took 1 base from V and 0 from J, leaving 12 bases between them. CDR3: CARSLRGASSTDTQYF. The CDR3 DNA is TGTGCCAGAAGCTTGCGGGGGGCTTCTAGCACAGATACGCAGTATTTT.

The J gene is TRBJ2-1, the V gene TRBV7-2; no clear D. The germline V gene has CDR1 SGHTA and CDR2 FQGNSA. The CDR3 has 13 residues. V was clipped by 4 bases and J by 2 bases, with 6 bases between them. In nucleotides, the CDR3 is TGTGCCAGCAGCTGGGAAGCCTACAATGAGCAGTTCTTC. Translation gives CASSWEAYNEQFF.

The chain joins TRBV27 to TRBJ2-7, with TRBD1 matching over 7 bases. The CDR3 extends over 14 amino acids. Losses at the gene ends were 5 bases for V and 0 bases for J; bases not matched to a gene: 4. Germline V lookup: CDR1 MNHEY, CDR2 SMNVEV (reference sequence). The CDR3 DNA reads as TGTGCCAGCAGTAACAGGGGTTACTCCTACGAGCAGTACTTC. Residues: CASSNRGYSYEQYF.

The gene calls are TRBV29-1 and TRBJ2-1; TRBD2 agrees at 9 bases. The junction had 7 bases not matched to a gene; V was cut back by 0 bases and J by 4 bases. Germline V lookup: CDR1 SQVTM, CDR2 ANQGSEA. This CDR3 is built from 16 residues. The CDR3 coding sequence is TGCAGCGTTGAAGATCCGACTAGCGGCGGGTACAATGAGCAGTTCTTC. As protein: CSVEDPTSGGYNEQFF.

The chain couples TRBV30 to TRBJ1-1; D is possibly TRBD1 (6 bases). The germline V and J ends were trimmed by 1 base and 1 base, with 7 bases remaining between them. CDR3 length: 13 amino acids. CDR1 and CDR2 (germline): GTSNPN, SVGIG (reference sequence). The CDR3 is CAWSAGANTEAFF. For the CDR3, the DNA is TGTGCCTGGAGTGCAGGGGCGAACACTGAAGCTTTCTTT.

V and J are TRBV4-1 and TRBJ2-2; unclear D gene. The V end was cut by 4 bases, the J end by 8 bases, with 11 bases between. Per germline, CDR1 MGHRA and CDR2 YSYEKL. This CDR3 comprises 13 residues. CDR3 DNA: TGCGCCAGCAGCCCACTACCTACTGGGGAGCTGTTTTTT. Its translation: CASSPLPTGELFF.

The V gene is TRBV30, the J gene TRBJ2-7, with D hard to call. This CDR3 comprises 12 residues. The germline V and J ends were trimmed by 2 bases and 3 bases, with 8 bases remaining between them. Germline V gene sequence: CDR1 GTSNPN, CDR2 SVGIG (reference sequence). The CDR3 region is CAWSFTNYEQYF. CDR3 DNA sequence: TGTGCCTGGAGTTTTACTAACTACGAGCAGTACTTC.